The rows below give T cell receptor beta chains drawn from one sample of a study of shared clonotypes between healthy human individuals. Method: immunoSEQ multiplex PCR; TCRdb's copy keeps in-frame clones and lacks some. The sample holds millions of clones, about 92% seen once. Sequencing was carried out using naive CD8+ T cells from PBMCs. These receptors came from a man between 18 and 29 years old in good health. Some clones in this sample may be carry-over from other donors' samples. CDR3s include the opening cysteine and the closing phenylalanine or tryptophan. A D gene is named only where the DNA matches it firmly. Where a row states a size, it is once, few, many or the class of an expanded clone; other rows omit it.

d_call clone_size cdr3_length j_call v_call cdr3_nt cdr3_aa
- - 14 TRBJ2-6 TRBV9 TGTGCCAGCAGCCCCTTAGGAGGGGCCAACGTCCTGACTTTC CASSPLGGANVLTF
- - 13 TRBJ2-7 TRBV4-1 TGCGCCAGCAGCCAAGATTACGCATTCGAGCAGTACTTC CASSQDYAFEQYF
- - 11 TRBJ2-1 TRBV5-1 TGCGCCAGCAGCTTCGGAAATGAGCAGTTCTTC CASSFGNEQFF
- - 15 TRBJ2-4 TRBV27 TGTGCCAGCAGTTTCTCTGGGGGAGCCAAAAACATTCAGTACTTC CASSFSGGAKNIQYF
- - 16 TRBJ1-4 TRBV7-9 TGTGCCAGCAGCTCCGTTGGGGGGACAACTAATGAAAAACTGTTTTTT CASSSVGGTTNEKLFF
TRBD2 - 17 TRBJ2-3 TRBV9 TGTGCCAGCAGCGCTGGGACTAGCGGGATGAGCACAGATACGCAGTATTTT CASSAGTSGMSTDTQYF
- once 11 TRBJ2-3 TRBV6-6 TGTGCCAGCAGTTACTGGGATACGCAGTATTTT CASSYWDTQYF
TRBD1 - 15 TRBJ2-7 TRBV5-1 TGCGCCAGCAGCTCCCAGGACAGGGGGCTCTACGAGCAGTACTTC CASSSQDRGLYEQYF
TRBD1 - 18 TRBJ1-2 TRBV7-9 TGTGCCAGCAGCTTAGGGACAGGGGTGTCATACGGTAACTATGGCTACACCTTC CASSLGTGVSYGNYGYTF
TRBD1 - 15 TRBJ2-7 TRBV5-4 TGTGCCAGCAGCTTTGCAGGGGGCGGCGCCTACGAGCAGTACTTC CASSFAGGGAYEQYF
- few 14 TRBJ1-5 TRBV27 TGTGCCAGCAGTTTTCTGAGCCATAATCAGCCCCAGCATTTT CASSFLSHNQPQHF
TRBD1 - 14 TRBJ2-7 TRBV10-3 TGTGCCACCCAGCCCGGGACAGGTCCCTACGAGCAGTACTTC CATQPGTGPYEQYF
TRBD1 few 14 TRBJ1-4 TRBV7-9 TGTGCCAGCAGCTCGGGACAGCGGAATGAAAAACTGTTTTTT CASSSGQRNEKLFF
TRBD1 - 14 TRBJ2-2 TRBV5-6 TGTGCCAGCAGTAGGACAGGGAACACCGGGGAGCTGTTTTTT CASSRTGNTGELFF
- - 16 TRBJ2-1 TRBV11-2 TGTGCCAGCAGCTTAGAAAACCCTGCGTTCTACAATGAGCAGTTCTTC CASSLENPAFYNEQFF
- - 12 TRBJ2-7 TRBV21-1 TGTGCCAGCAGCAAACAGGGGTGGGAGCAGTACTTC CASSKQGWEQYF
- - 12 TRBJ2-1 TRBV28 TGTGCCAGCGCGTTCCCTAGTAATGAGCAGTTCTTC CASAFPSNEQFF
- - 13 TRBJ1-1 TRBV7-9 TGTGCCAGCAGCCCGCGGGACCCCCTAGAAGCTTTCTTT CASSPRDPLEAFF
- once 13 TRBJ2-2 TRBV11-2 TGTGCCAGCAGTCAAAGCGGAACCGGGGAGCTGTTTTTT CASSQSGTGELFF
- once 15 TRBJ2-7 TRBV6-1 TGTGCCAGCAGTGAAGATCATGGCAGGGCCTACGAGCAGTACTTC CASSEDHGRAYEQYF
TRBD1 - 15 TRBJ2-7 TRBV19 TGTGCCAGTAGTCCCGGGACAGGGAGCTCCTACGAGCAGTACTTC CASSPGTGSSYEQYF
- - 15 TRBJ2-7 TRBV10-1 TGCGCCAGCAGTGAGCGGTCCGGGTTGGCCGACGAGCAGTACTTC CASSERSGLADEQYF
- - 16 TRBJ2-6 TRBV6-5 TGTGCCAGCAGTTACTCCGGAAGCTCTGGGGCCAACGTCCTGACTTTC CASSYSGSSGANVLTF
- - 16 TRBJ1-3 TRBV18 TGTGCCAGCTCTGCTTCCCCTCCCAGGGCTGGAAACACCATATATTTT CASSASPPRAGNTIYF
- - 13 TRBJ1-1 TRBV4-1 TGCGCCAGCAGCGCCGGGGGTGGCACTGAAGCTTTCTTT CASSAGGGTEAFF
TRBD2 - 19 TRBJ2-5 TRBV7-2 TGTGCCAGCAGCTCCTTAAGGGAGGGCACCTGGGTAAACGGGGAGACCCAGTACTTC CASSSLREGTWVNGETQYF
- - 11 TRBJ2-7 TRBV6-1 TGTGCCAGCAGTGGCGGATACGAGCAGTACTTC CASSGGYEQYF
- - 14 TRBJ1-5 TRBV4-2 TGTGCCAGCAGCCCTCCGGAGGGGGGACAGCCCCAGCATTTT CASSPPEGGQPQHF
TRBD1 once 16 TRBJ2-3 TRBV6-6 TGTGCCAGCAGTTCCGGACAGGGGGCGCCTCGAGCGGCGCAGTATTTT CASSSGQGAPRAAQYF
- - 15 TRBJ2-1 TRBV19 TGTGCCAGTAGTATAGATCGGGTCGGGTACAATGAGCAGTTCTTC CASSIDRVGYNEQFF
TRBD1 - 16 TRBJ2-4 TRBV15 TGTGCCACCAGCAGTAATACAGGGGCGGGCAAAAACATTCAGTACTTC CATSSNTGAGKNIQYF
- - 13 TRBJ2-7 TRBV29-1 TGCAGCGTTGAATTTCCGGGTGCCTACGAGCAGTACTTC CSVEFPGAYEQYF
- - 15 TRBJ2-7 TRBV9 TGTGCCAGCAGCGCGGGACTTGGCCTTATGTACGAGCAGTACTTC CASSAGLGLMYEQYF
- - 13 TRBJ1-4 TRBV27 TGTGCCAGCAGTTTATCTGTCAGTAATTCACTGTTTTTT CASSLSVSNSLFF
- once 14 TRBJ2-7 TRBV7-8 TGTGCCAGCAGCCCCGGCCTGGGGGCGAGGGAGCAGTACTTC CASSPGLGAREQYF
- - 12 TRBJ2-5 TRBV6-6 TGTGCCAGCAGTTACGTTGAGGGGACCCAGTACTTC CASSYVEGTQYF
- - 12 TRBJ2-2 TRBV6-6 TGTGCCAGCAGTTACTCCCGCAGGGAGCTGTTTTTT CASSYSRRELFF
- - 17 TRBJ1-1 TRBV6-1 TGTGCCAGCAGTGAAGCTCGAGGCGGCAGGGCGAACACTGAAGCTTTCTTT CASSEARGGRANTEAFF
- - 15 TRBJ1-2 TRBV7-3 TGTGCCAGCAGCTTTCCCGCAGGACAGAACTATGGCTACACCTTC CASSFPAGQNYGYTF
- once 15 TRBJ1-2 TRBV7-9 TGTGCCAGCAGCTTCGGGGGTACGGATGCCGGTGGCTACACCTTC CASSFGGTDAGGYTF
- - 14 TRBJ1-2 TRBV29-1 TGCAGCGCCCGCGGGACTTCTTTCTTCTATGGCTACACCTTC CSARGTSFFYGYTF
TRBD2 once 15 TRBJ2-7 TRBV6-5 TGTGCCAGCAGTTACTCGGTAGCGGGATCCTACGAGCAGTACTTC CASSYSVAGSYEQYF
TRBD2 - 15 TRBJ2-7 TRBV4-1 TGCGCCAGCAGCCAAGCGAGCGGGAGGGCTTACGAGCAGTACTTC CASSQASGRAYEQYF
- - 14 TRBJ2-3 TRBV9 TGTGCCAGCAGCGGTGGGTCAGACACAGATACGCAGTATTTT CASSGGSDTDTQYF
- few 13 TRBJ1-4 TRBV2 TGTGCCAGCAAAGCAGCAACTAATGAAAAACTGTTTTTT CASKAATNEKLFF
TRBD2 - 14 TRBJ2-1 TRBV27 TGTGCCAGCAGTCCGGCCCTAGCGGGGAATGAGCAGTTCTTC CASSPALAGNEQFF
TRBD1 - 14 TRBJ1-1 TRBV19 TGTGCCAGTAGTATAGGACAGGGAAACACTGAAGCTTTCTTT CASSIGQGNTEAFF
- - 14 TRBJ2-5 TRBV7-3 TGTGCCAGCAGCTTAGGGTGGGGGCAAGAGACCCAGTACTTC CASSLGWGQETQYF
TRBD1 - 14 TRBJ1-4 TRBV10-3 TGTGCCATCAGTAACAGGGGAGGAAATGAAAAACTGTTTTTT CAISNRGGNEKLFF